The 12 T cell receptor beta chains below were found in one sample sequenced in a study of shared clonotypes between healthy human individuals (TCRdb year 2020). The method behind the library was the immunoSEQ multiplex PCR assay. This is the immuneACCESS table as TCRdb keeps it, with only in-frame sequences that have V and J called. A part of the clones is gone; compared with another copy, unresolved V genes explain less than half, and the rest is unexplained. The table for this sample lists 2.5 million or so clones; more than 90% of them were counted only once. The ten largest account for roughly 0.15% of the sample. The specimen sequenced was naive CD4+ T cells sorted from blood. What the cell subset or site label conveys for this sample: CD45RA+ positively selected. Receptors were obtained from a man in his late teens or twenties in good health.

The chain carries TRBV2 and TRBJ2-4; D gene uncertain. The CDR3 extends over 19 amino acids. The V gene's germline CDR1 is SNHLY and CDR2 FYNNEI. V was pared by 5 bases and J by 1 base, with 24 bases between. The CDR3 is CASSRPPLHKMGAKNIQYF. In DNA, the CDR3 is TGTGCCAGCAGTCGACCGCCACTGCACAAAATGGGCGCCAAAAACATTCAGTACTTC. Using reference TRBV2 and TRBJ2-4 for the parts outside the CDR3, the full variable domain is EPEVTQTPSHQVTQMGQEVILRCVPISNHLYFYWYRQILGQKVEFLVSFYNNEISEKSEIFDDQFSVERPDGSNFTLKIRSTKLEDSAMYFCASSRPPLHKMGAKNIQYFGAGTRLSVL.

The chain uses TRBV6-6 and TRBJ1-1, with TRBD1 matching over 7 bases. This CDR3 region has 14 residues. Germline CDR1 MNHNY, CDR2 SVGAGI (reference sequence). Trimming took 5 bases from V and 6 from J; bases not matched to a gene: 9. The DNA for the CDR3 is TGTGCCAGCAGTCCTGCTCGGACAGGCTCTGAAGCTTTCTTT. Translated, it gives CASSPARTGSEAFF.

Turning to this clone: The junction differs from germline at one of its ends, possibly a read error. The rearrangement links TRBV7-8 to TRBJ2-5; the D is unclear. CDR1 SGHVS and CDR2 FQNEAQ come from the germline V gene. This CDR3 region has 10 residues. As DNA, the CDR3 is TGTGCCACCAACCAGGAGACCCAGTACTTC. Protein: CATNQETQYF. The whole variable domain, filled in from reference TRBV7-8 and TRBJ2-5, reads GAGVSQSPRYKVAKRGQDVALRCDPISGHVSLFWYQQALGQGPEFLTYFQNEAQLDKSGLPSDRFFAERPEGSVSTLKIQRTQQEDSAVYLCATNQETQYFGPGTRLLVL.

This sequence joins TRBV5-1 and TRBJ1-1, with a possible D match to TRBD1 (5 bases). V was trimmed by 4 bases and J by 6 bases, leaving 22 bases between them. There are 16 residues in the CDR3. Looked up from germline, CDR1 is SGHRS and CDR2 is YFSETQ. The chain's CDR3 is CASSQTRTPDISEAFF. The CDR3 DNA reads as TGCGCCAGCAGCCAAACCCGAACACCGGACATTTCTGAAGCTTTCTTT. Together with reference TRBV5-1 and TRBJ1-1, the CDR3 gives the full variable domain: KAGVTQTPRYLIKTRGQQVTLSCSPISGHRSVSWYQQTPGQGLQFLFEYFSETQRNKGNFPGRFSGRQFSNSRSEMNVSTLELGDSALYLCASSQTRTPDISEAFFGQGTRLTVV.

The chain uses TRBV19 and TRBJ2-3; D remains unclear. Germline assignment: CDR1 LNHDA and CDR2 SQIVND (reference sequence). CDR3 length: 12 amino acids. With 10 bases removed from V and 2 bases from J, the gap between germline ends came to 10 bases. The CDR3 here is CAISGSTDTQYF. The CDR3 DNA is TGTGCCATTTCAGGATCCACAGATACGCAGTATTTT.

The rearrangement uses TRBV6-6 and TRBJ2-7, with TRBD2 matching 8 bases. The V segment lost 6 bases and the J segment 5 bases; nucleotides outside the gene matches: 12. Germline-derived CDR1 and CDR2 are MNHNY and SVGAGI (reference sequence). The CDR3 spans 15 residues. CDR3 bases: TGTGCCAGCAGCGTGGCGGGGGGACGGTTCGACGAGCAGTACTTC. Translated: CASSVAGGRFDEQYF.

In the case of this clone: Other DNA sequences in the sample encode the same CDR3. V and J are TRBV19 and TRBJ2-1; TRBD2 aligns across 9 bases. There are 15 residues in the CDR3. Germline lookup yields CDR1 LNHDA and CDR2 SQIVND (reference sequence). With V trimmed by 3 bases and J by 7 bases, 7 bases remained unmatched. For the CDR3, the DNA is TGTGCCAGTAGTATCCTGGCGGGGGGGCCGAATGAGCAGTTCTTC. This sequence encodes CASSILAGGPNEQFF.

The genes are TRBV27 and TRBJ2-1; 9 nucleotides match TRBD1. With V trimmed by 5 bases and J by 3 bases, 20 bases remained unmatched. The CDR3 covers 20 residues. The V gene's germline CDR1 is MNHEY and CDR2 SMNVEV (reference sequence). The DNA of the CDR3 is TGTGCCAGCAGTCCACGGTGGACAGGGGAACCCGATCAATTCTACAATGAGCAGTTCTTC. Amino acids: CASSPRWTGEPDQFYNEQFF.

The chain couples TRBV11-2 to TRBJ1-1; 8 bases match TRBD1. V lost 1 base, J lost 3 bases, and 7 bases stayed unmatched. This CDR3 region has 16 residues. Germline V lookup: CDR1 SGHAT, CDR2 FQNNGV. CDR3 sequence (DNA): TGTGCCAGCAGCTTAGGGACAGGGAAGGGGGACACTGAAGCTTTCTTT. It encodes CASSLGTGKGDTEAFF.

V gene TRBV19 combines with J gene TRBJ1-1; no definite D call. There are 13 residues in the CDR3. Germline lookup yields CDR1 LNHDA and CDR2 SQIVND (reference sequence). Trimming pared 0 bases from V and 8 bases from J, leaving 10 bases between. The CDR3 nucleotides are TGTGCCAGTAGTATAGAGGCCGACGCGGAAGCTTTCTTT. It encodes CASSIEADAEAFF.

This chain joins TRBV7-2 and TRBJ2-1; 7 bases agree with TRBD2. J lost 2 bases, V lost 3 bases, and 4 bases had no gene match. Germline V gene data show CDR1 as SGHTA and CDR2 as FQGNSA. The CDR3 runs 15 residues. Written as DNA, the CDR3 is TGTGCCAGCAGCTTCTTGACTAGCCCCTACAATGAGCAGTTCTTC. It codes for CASSFLTSPYNEQFF.

This chain uses TRBV2 with TRBJ2-5, with 8 bases lining up with TRBD2. The CDR3 is made up of 15 amino acids. Trimming took 8 bases from V and 2 from J; bases not matched to a gene: 10. Germline V lookup: CDR1 SNHLY, CDR2 FYNNEI. The CDR3 sequence is CASDPWASGQETQYF. Here the CDR3 DNA reads TGTGCCAGCGATCCATGGGCTAGCGGGCAAGAGACCCAGTACTTC.